This is a list of T cell receptor beta chains from one sample in a study of cytomegalovirus exposure and HLA in healthy donors. Measured with immunoSEQ multiplex PCR; TCRdb has only the in-frame clones, and not every one. The repertoire holds about 120,000 clones, with 75% to 90% as singletons. Sequencing was carried out using PBMCs. These receptors all come from a man between 35 and 55 years old in good health and CMV-seronegative. Each CDR3 is given with its conserved first and last residue. The D gene is left open where the match is weak. Some rows mark clone size as missing; the rest say once, few, many or name a class of expanded clone.

j_gene: TRBJ1-6; v_gene: TRBV10-3; d_gene: TRBD1; abundance: NA; CDR3nt: TGTGCCATCTCCCCTGACAGGGGAGTTTCTGGTTCACCCCTCCACTTT; CDR3aa: CAISPDRGVSGSPLHF
j_gene: TRBJ1-5; v_gene: TRBV28; d_gene: NA; abundance: NA; CDR3nt: TGTGCCGTTCTGAGGAGCAATCAGCCCCAGCATTTT; CDR3aa: CAVLRSNQPQHF
j_gene: TRBJ1-2; v_gene: TRBV7-2; d_gene: NA; abundance: NA; CDR3nt: TGTGCCAGCAGCTTAGTTGAGGGTAATTATGGCTACACCTTC; CDR3aa: CASSLVEGNYGYTF
j_gene: TRBJ1-2; v_gene: TRBV9; d_gene: NA; abundance: NA; CDR3nt: TGTGCCAGCAGCTTCAGGGAATCCCTCTCTAGTGGCTACACCTTC; CDR3aa: CASSFRESLSSGYTF
j_gene: TRBJ2-1; v_gene: TRBV28; d_gene: TRBD2; abundance: NA; CDR3nt: TGTGCCAGCACCTGGGGGGGAGGATACAATGAGCAGTTCTTC; CDR3aa: CASTWGGGYNEQFF
j_gene: TRBJ1-5; v_gene: TRBV19; d_gene: NA; abundance: NA; CDR3nt: TGTGCCTCCCAGGCCGGCAGGGGAAGCAATCAGCCCCAGCATTTT; CDR3aa: CASQAGRGSNQPQHF
j_gene: TRBJ1-4; v_gene: TRBV10-3; d_gene: TRBD1; abundance: NA; CDR3nt: TGTGCCATCAGTGAGTCGGACAGGGGAAATGAAAAACTGTTTTTT; CDR3aa: CAISESDRGNEKLFF
j_gene: TRBJ2-7; v_gene: TRBV10-1; d_gene: NA; abundance: few; CDR3nt: TGCGCCAGCAACTCCGGGACATTCCTGGGGGTAAGCTCCTACGAGCAGTACTTC; CDR3aa: CASNSGTFLGVSSYEQYF
j_gene: TRBJ2-1; v_gene: TRBV6-5; d_gene: NA; abundance: NA; CDR3nt: TGTGCCAGCAGCCTAGCGTTCTCCTACAATGAGCAGTTCTTC; CDR3aa: CASSLAFSYNEQFF
j_gene: TRBJ1-1; v_gene: TRBV19; d_gene: NA; abundance: NA; CDR3nt: TGTGCCAGTAGTAACTACAAGGCTCTTGGGTCGCGTGAAGCTTTCTTT; CDR3aa: CASSNYKALGSREAFF
j_gene: TRBJ1-3; v_gene: TRBV10-3; d_gene: TRBD1; abundance: NA; CDR3nt: TGTGCCCTACGACAGGGGAGCGGAAACACCATATATTTT; CDR3aa: CALRQGSGNTIYF
j_gene: TRBJ1-5; v_gene: TRBV28; d_gene: TRBD1; abundance: NA; CDR3nt: TGTGCCAGCAGATCGACAGGGTATCAGCCCCAGCATTTT; CDR3aa: CASRSTGYQPQHF
j_gene: TRBJ2-4; v_gene: TRBV28; d_gene: NA; abundance: NA; CDR3nt: TGTGCCAGCAGTTCTCCCTTGACAGGTTTAGCCAAAAACATTCAGTACTTC; CDR3aa: CASSSPLTGLAKNIQYF
j_gene: TRBJ1-3; v_gene: TRBV6-1; d_gene: NA; abundance: NA; CDR3nt: TGTGCCAGCAGTGAGCGGGACGGATCCCACGGCTTACAAAACACCATATATTTT; CDR3aa: CASSERDGSHGLQNTIYF
j_gene: TRBJ2-7; v_gene: TRBV29-1; d_gene: NA; abundance: NA; CDR3nt: TGCAGCGTTGGCCGACAGCTATCCTACGAGCAGTACTTC; CDR3aa: CSVGRQLSYEQYF
j_gene: TRBJ2-5; v_gene: TRBV6-5; d_gene: TRBD2; abundance: NA; CDR3nt: TGTGCCAGCAGCCACCTCAGCGGGGGGGAAGAGACCCAGTACTTC; CDR3aa: CASSHLSGGEETQYF
j_gene: TRBJ1-6; v_gene: TRBV5-4; d_gene: TRBD1; abundance: NA; CDR3nt: TGTGCCAGCAGCCCGAAGGGGCAGGGGGCCTCCTATAATTCACCCCTCCACTTT; CDR3aa: CASSPKGQGASYNSPLHF